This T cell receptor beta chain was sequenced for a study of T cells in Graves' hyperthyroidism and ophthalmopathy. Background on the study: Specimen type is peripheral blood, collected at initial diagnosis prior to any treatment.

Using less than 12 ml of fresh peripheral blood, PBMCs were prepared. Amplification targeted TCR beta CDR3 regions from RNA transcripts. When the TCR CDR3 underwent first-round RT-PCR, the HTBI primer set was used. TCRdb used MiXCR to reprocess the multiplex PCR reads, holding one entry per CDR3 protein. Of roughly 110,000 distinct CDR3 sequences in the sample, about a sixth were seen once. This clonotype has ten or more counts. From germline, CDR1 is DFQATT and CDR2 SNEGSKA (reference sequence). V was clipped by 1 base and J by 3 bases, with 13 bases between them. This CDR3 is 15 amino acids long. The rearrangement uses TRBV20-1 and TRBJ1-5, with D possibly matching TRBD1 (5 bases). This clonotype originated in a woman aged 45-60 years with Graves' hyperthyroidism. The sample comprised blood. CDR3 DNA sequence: TGCAGTGCTAGAGTAGGGGCCCAGTTCAATCAGCCCCAGCATTTT. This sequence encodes CSARVGAQFNQPQHF.